This TCR beta chain was retrieved from a study of cytomegalovirus exposure and HLA in healthy donors. Profiled with immunoSEQ multiplex PCR; TCRdb holds only in-frame clones, not every one. Here the sample spans about 68,000 clones, about 90% being singletons. CDR1 and CDR2 from the germline V gene are LGHNA and YSLEER. This CDR3 has 16 residues. Between the trimmed V and J ends, which lost 0 bases and 0 bases, there was a span of 12 bases. Study results and limitations: There were under 200 TCR beta chains listed as cytomegalovirus-associated. One later analysis, an examination of the approximately 130 validation repertoires, found that first-cohort TCR clusters tended to co-occur in them.

On this clone itself: What it recognizes is unknown.

The sample consisted of PBMCs. J is TRBJ2-7 and V is TRBV4-3; TRBD2 might be the D (5 bases). This TCR came from a man younger than 30 in good health and CMV-seronegative. The CDR3 reads CASSQDFPGFSYEQYF. The CDR3 nucleotides read TGCGCCAGCAGCCAAGATTTCCCGGGGTTCTCCTACGAGCAGTACTTC.